These 27 T cell receptor beta chains were sequenced from one sample in a study of cytomegalovirus exposure and HLA in healthy donors. Researchers ran the PCR with 60 Vbeta and 13 Jbeta primers. TCRdb keeps only in-frame clones here, not all; method: immunoSEQ multiplex PCR. The data contain 150,000 or so clones, more than 75% of them singletons. The source material was PBMCs. Source of these receptors: a female donor in good health and CMV-seronegative.

The rearrangement joins TRBV10-3 to TRBJ1-5, with 10 bases matching TRBD1. The ends lost 10 bases at V and 5 bases at J; junction bases unmatched: 5. Germline CDR1 ENHRY, CDR2 SYGVKD. The CDR3 consists of 13 residues. CDR3: CATQDRGDQPQHF. The CDR3 bases are TGTGCCACCCAGGACAGGGGGGATCAGCCCCAGCATTTT.

This clone was seen only once. The germline gene is not matched at one end of the junction; a read error may be the cause. The rearrangement links TRBV6-5 to TRBJ2-7; D possibly corresponds to TRBD1 (5 bases). Germline V lookup: CDR1 MNHEY, CDR2 SVGAGI. CDR3 length: 13 residues. This chain's CDR3 is CASSDSSGLEQYF. The CDR3 DNA sequence: TGTGCCAGCAGTGACTCCTCAGGGCTCGAGCAGTACTTC.

In this sample, this clone turned up a few times. CDR3 nucleotide sequence: TGTGCCAGCAGCCAAGGACAGGGCACTGAAGCTTTCTTT. Translated: CASSQGQGTEAFF. The V and J genes are TRBV5-4 and TRBJ1-1, with 8 bases that match TRBD1. J lost 4 bases, V lost 4 bases, and 3 bases had no gene match. The CDR3 is made up of 13 amino acids. Germline lookup yields CDR1 SGHNT and CDR2 YYREEE (reference sequence).

The V and J genes are TRBV7-2 and TRBJ2-5; 7 bases fit TRBD1. The CDR3 length is 15 residues. V was clipped by 1 base and J by 3 bases; unmatched bases: 5. CDR1 is SGHTA and CDR2 is FQGNSA in the germline V gene. The CDR3 nucleotides are TGTGCCAGCAGCTTAGAGGGGGCGTACGAAGAGACCCAGTACTTC. Its protein product is CASSLEGAYEETQYF. The complete variable domain, with remaining parts taken from reference TRBV7-2 and TRBJ2-5, reads GAGVSQSPSNKVTEKGKDVELRCDPISGHTALYWYRQSLGQGLEFLIYFQGNSAPDKSGLPSDRFSAERTGGSVSTLTIQRTQQEDSAVYLCASSLEGAYEETQYFGPGTRLLVL.

The chain carries TRBV5-1 and TRBJ2-7; 7 positions match TRBD1. The V and J ends lost 0 bases and 0 bases, in that order; junction bases with no gene match: 9. The CDR3 totals 17 residues. From germline, CDR1 is SGHRS and CDR2 YFSETQ. For the CDR3, the DNA is TGCGCCAGCAGCTTGGGAAGGACAGGACTTCGCTCCTACGAGCAGTACTTC. Translation: CASSLGRTGLRSYEQYF.

The chain combines TRBV7-6 with TRBJ2-5; D may be TRBD2 (6 bases). The CDR3 contains 14 residues. V lost 4 bases to trimming and J lost 5 bases, with 14 bases between them. Germline CDR1 is SGHVS and CDR2 is FNYEAQ. CDR3 region: CASSSPAGGETQYF. The CDR3 DNA reads TGTGCCAGCAGCTCCCCTGCTGGAGGGGAGACCCAGTACTTC.

V is TRBV29-1 and J is TRBJ1-2, with 9 bases lining up with TRBD1. Germline V lookup: CDR1 SQVTM, CDR2 ANQGSEA. There are 13 residues in the CDR3. V lost 2 bases and J lost 7; bases outside the gene matches: 5. For the CDR3, the DNA is TGCAGCGTTGAATGGGGGACAGGGTTTGGCTACACCTTC. Residues: CSVEWGTGFGYTF.

The rearrangement joins TRBV10-1 to TRBJ2-2; a possible D gene is TRBD2 (6 bases). The CDR3 spans 14 residues. V shed 0 bases and J shed 4 bases, with 6 bases lying between them. Looked up from germline, CDR1 is WNHNN and CDR2 is SYGVQD (reference sequence). In nucleotides, the CDR3 is TGCGCCAGCAGTGAGTCGGGGGGCACCGGGGAGCTGTTTTTT. It codes for CASSESGGTGELFF.

This clone was picked up a small number of times. This sequence joins TRBV11-1 and TRBJ2-3; possible D gene TRBD1, 5 bases. Trimming removed 3 bases at V and 5 bases at J, with 9 bases between. Germline lookup yields CDR1 SGHAT and CDR2 FQDESV (reference sequence). The CDR3 sequence is 13 residues long. The CDR3 loop is CASSFGAEDTQYF. The CDR3 region has the DNA TGTGCCAGCAGCTTTGGGGCGGAAGATACGCAGTATTTT.

CDR3 nucleotide sequence: TGTGCCAGCAGCCCCGCGGGACAGGGGGCCGAGACCCAGTACTTC. It encodes CASSPAGQGAETQYF. V is TRBV9 and J is TRBJ2-5, with 12 nucleotides matching TRBD1. This CDR3 is 15 amino acids long. The ends lost 4 bases at V and 5 bases at J; junction bases unmatched: 6. Germline lookup yields CDR1 SGDLS and CDR2 YYNGEE. Full variable domain (outside the CDR3, taken from reference TRBV9 and TRBJ2-5): DSGVTQTPKHLITATGQRVTLRCSPRSGDLSVYWYQQSLDQGLQFLIQYYNGEERAKGNILERFSAQQFPDLHSELNLSSLELGDSALYFCASSPAGQGAETQYFGPGTRLLVL.

V gene TRBV6-1 combines with J gene TRBJ2-1; 7 nucleotides align to TRBD2. This CDR3 is built from 14 residues. The germline V gene has CDR1 MNHNS and CDR2 SASEGT. The V gene end was trimmed by 2 bases and the J gene end by 16 bases; junction bases not matched to a gene: 14. CDR3 residues: CASSEKPSGSVFFF. The CDR3 DNA reads as TGTGCCAGCAGTGAAAAGCCTAGCGGCAGCGTTTTCTTCTTC.

V is TRBV10-3 and J is TRBJ2-7; 12 nucleotides align to TRBD2. Germline V gene lookup returns CDR1 ENHRY and CDR2 SYGVKD. This CDR3 contains 16 residues. The J segment lost 7 bases and the V segment lost 0 bases, leaving 7 bases of the junction unmatched. The CDR3 sequence is CAISESGLAGGQEQYF. CDR3 nucleotide sequence: TGTGCCATCAGTGAGTCGGGGCTAGCGGGAGGGCAAGAGCAGTACTTC.

The CDR3, as DNA: TGCGCCAGCAGCCAAGATCGGGTGAATACGCAGTATTTT. It yields the protein CASSQDRVNTQYF. V gene TRBV4-1 combines with J gene TRBJ2-3; D not certain. Germline loops: CDR1 MGHRA, CDR2 YSYEKL. With 0 bases removed from V and 7 bases from J, the gap between germline ends came to 8 bases. This CDR3 has 13 residues.

This clone was observed a handful of times. The J gene is TRBJ2-7, the V gene TRBV4-1; D gene uncertain. This CDR3 is 13 amino acids long. Germline assignment: CDR1 MGHRA and CDR2 YSYEKL. V was trimmed by 2 bases and J by 3 bases, leaving 8 bases between them. The CDR3 DNA reads TGCGCCAGCAGCCAACAGGTCTACTACGAGCAGTACTTC. Its translation is CASSQQVYYEQYF.

The V gene is TRBV4-1, the J gene TRBJ1-6; D is possibly TRBD1 (5 bases). This CDR3 has 16 amino acids. V was trimmed by 5 bases and J by 7 bases, leaving 18 bases between them. CDR1 MGHRA and CDR2 YSYEKL come from the germline V gene. The CDR3, as DNA: TGCGCCAGCAGCTCTCTACCCAGGTGGGGCAATTCACCCCTCCACTTT. Translation: CASSSLPRWGNSPLHF.

In this sample, this clone turned up a few times. J is TRBJ1-3 and V is TRBV4-3; no definite D call. In germline, CDR1 is LGHNA, CDR2 YSLEER. CDR3 length: 14 residues. The germline V and J ends were trimmed by 0 bases and 8 bases, with 11 bases remaining between them. CDR3 bases: TGCGCCAGCAGCCAAGAACCAGGATGGGACACCATATATTTT. Its protein product is CASSQEPGWDTIYF.

This clone was observed a single time. The CDR3 reads CASSLGGGTGYTF. In DNA form, the CDR3 reads TGTGCCAGCAGCTTAGGGGGGGGCACTGGCTACACCTTC. The J gene is TRBJ1-2, the V gene TRBV7-9; D perhaps matches TRBD1 (6 bases). CDR3 length equals 13 residues. Trimming took 1 base from V and 7 from J, leaving 10 bases between them. Germline V lookup: CDR1 SEHNR, CDR2 FQNEAQ (reference sequence).

This clone was counted a single time. This rearrangement joins TRBV4-3 to TRBJ1-3; D is unresolved. Trimming left V 2 bases short and J 2 bases short, with 19 bases between. This CDR3 contains 18 residues. CDR1 LGHNA and CDR2 YSLEER come from the germline V gene. The CDR3 sequence: CASSQTLLEDLTGNTIYF. For the CDR3, the DNA is TGCGCCAGCAGCCAAACCCTACTCGAGGATCTCACTGGAAACACCATATATTTT.

Written as DNA, the CDR3 is TGTGCCAGCAGCTTCGGACAGGGGAGCAATGAGCAGTTCTTC. It encodes CASSFGQGSNEQFF. V and J are TRBV9 and TRBJ2-1; 9 bases map to TRBD1. Trimming took 4 bases from V and 6 from J; bases not matched to a gene: 5. There are 14 residues in the CDR3. Germline V gives CDR1 SGDLS, CDR2 YYNGEE.

A few counts support this clone. This chain joins TRBV5-1 and TRBJ2-7, with no clear D. The V end lost 4 bases, the J end lost 3 bases, and 11 bases lay between the germline ends. The CDR3 has 13 amino acids. Germline lookup yields CDR1 SGHRS and CDR2 YFSETQ. DNA of the CDR3: TGCGCCAGCAGCGCCGGAGCGCACTACGAGCAGTACTTC. Translated, it gives CASSAGAHYEQYF.

This chain joins TRBV6-5 and TRBJ2-5, with TRBD1 identical over 7 bases. V was pared by 2 bases and J by 2 bases, with 2 bases of the junction left unmatched. The germline gives CDR1 MNHEY, CDR2 SVGAGI. This CDR3 has 14 amino acids. This CDR3 is CASSYGTAQETQYF. The CDR3 DNA sequence: TGTGCCAGCAGTTACGGGACAGCGCAAGAGACCCAGTACTTC.

CDR3 protein: CASSVGPSGGDEQFF. The CDR3 nucleotides read TGTGCCAGCAGCGTAGGTCCTAGCGGGGGGGATGAGCAGTTCTTC. V is TRBV9 and J is TRBJ2-1; TRBD2 matches 12 bases. Trimming removed 0 bases from V and 8 bases from J; junction bases left unmatched: 3. Germline V gene lookup returns CDR1 SGDLS and CDR2 YYNGEE. CDR3 length equals 15 residues.

The CDR3 DNA reads TGTGCCACCAGCAGAGTGGACTCGAACACTGAAGCTTTCTTT. It encodes CATSRVDSNTEAFF. The V call is TRBV15, the J call TRBJ1-1; D call uncertain. The V end was cut by 1 base, the J end by 1 base, with 7 bases between. This CDR3 region has 14 residues. Per germline, CDR1 LNHNV and CDR2 YYDKDF (reference sequence).

This chain uses TRBV19 with TRBJ2-1; D possibly corresponds to TRBD1 (6 bases). Germline V CDR1 and CDR2: LNHDA, SQIVND (reference sequence). V lost 10 bases to trimming and J lost 3 bases, with 16 bases between them. The CDR3 runs 14 residues. The CDR3 sequence is CATRGQIRYNEQFF. The DNA for the CDR3 is TGTGCCACTCGAGGACAGATCCGCTACAATGAGCAGTTCTTC.

This sequence joins TRBV5-1 and TRBJ1-1; D not certain. This CDR3 contains 13 residues. Looked up from germline, CDR1 is SGHRS and CDR2 is YFSETQ. Trimming shortened V by 1 base and J by 3 bases, and 7 bases separated the two germline ends. The CDR3 nucleotides read TGCGCCAGCAGCTTGCAGAGGGACACTGAAGCTTTCTTT. This codes for CASSLQRDTEAFF.

The V call is TRBV4-3, the J call TRBJ1-6; D gene ambiguous. The CDR3 has 16 residues. The ends were cut back, 0 bases at V and 0 bases at J, with 6 bases in the middle. Germline V gene data show CDR1 as LGHNA and CDR2 as YSLEER. The CDR3 bases are TGCGCCAGCAGCCAAGATACAGTCTCCTATAATTCACCCCTCCACTTT. It specifies CASSQDTVSYNSPLHF.

The chain recombines TRBV4-3 with TRBJ2-3; 10 positions match TRBD2. The germline gives CDR1 LGHNA, CDR2 YSLEER. V trimming: 0 bases; J trimming: 4 bases; junction bases outside the gene matches: 10. The CDR3 is made up of 18 amino acids. In nucleotides, the CDR3 is TGCGCCAGCAGCCAAGATGCGTACGGAGCGGGAGGGCCAGATACGCAGTATTTT. Translating gives CASSQDAYGAGGPDTQYF.